The 21 T cell receptor beta chains reported below all come from one sample, sequenced in a study of Tregs in tolerant kidney transplant recipients. Related graft donors supplied nonmyeloablative bone marrow transplants, and mixed chimerism was transient. TCRdb's table, derived via immunoSEQ multiplex PCR, lists solely in-frame clones and lacks some. The sample contains over 70,000 clones, roughly 90% of which appear only once. The material sequenced was CD4+ T cells from blood (PBMCs), taken 24 months after the transplant. Source of these receptors: a human patient who received a combined kidney and bone marrow transplant. Some T cells may have come from the graft donor.

V usage is TRBV6-1 and J usage is TRBJ1-2; 8 nucleotides align to TRBD1. The CDR3 has 14 residues. Germline CDR1 and CDR2: MNHNS and SASEGT. J lost 0 bases, V lost 10 bases, and 7 bases had no gene match. The CDR3 nucleotides are TGTGCCACCAAAACAGGGGGGACTAACTATGGCTACACCTTC. It translates to CATKTGGTNYGYTF.

The J gene is TRBJ1-2, the V gene TRBV7-9; no firm D call. This CDR3 has 15 residues. The V end lost 5 bases, the J end lost 8 bases, and 21 bases lay between the germline ends. Germline V CDR1 and CDR2: SEHNR, FQNEAQ (reference sequence). Here the CDR3 DNA reads TGTGCCAGCAGCCCCGGCTTGGTGCCTCGAGGAGGCTACACCTTC. Its protein product is CASSPGLVPRGGYTF.

The count of this clone is one. CDR3 residues: CASSPTQGASGRVTDTQYF. The DNA of the CDR3 is TGTGCCAGCAGCCCAACCCAGGGTGCCAGCGGGAGGGTAACAGATACGCAGTATTTT. This chain links TRBV11-3 with TRBJ2-3; 10 positions match TRBD2. The ends lost 5 bases at V and 3 bases at J; junction bases unmatched: 17. CDR3 size: 19 residues. CDR1 and CDR2 from the germline V gene are SGHNT and YENEEA.

The J gene is TRBJ1-1, the V gene TRBV12-5, with D maybe TRBD1 (5 bases). Looked up from germline, CDR1 is LGHNT and CDR2 is FRNRAP. Trimming cost V 6 bases and J 2 bases, with 25 bases left between them. The CDR3 contains 18 residues. The CDR3 coding sequence is TGTGCTAGTGGCCTAAGGGGTGTGGCCTTTAGGACAAACACTGAAGCTTTCTTT. Translated: CASGLRGVAFRTNTEAFF.

This clone was detected only once. The rearrangement uses TRBV27 and TRBJ1-6; the D gene is possibly TRBD1 (6 bases). The CDR3 totals 13 residues. The ends were cut back, 6 bases at V and 8 bases at J, with 11 bases in the middle. Germline CDR1 and CDR2: MNHEY and SMNVEV (reference sequence). CDR3 nucleotide sequence: TGTGCCAGCAGCTACAGGGAAGATTCACCCCTCCACTTT. This sequence encodes CASSYREDSPLHF.

The gene calls are TRBV5-4 and TRBJ2-5; 9 bases line up with TRBD2. With the DNA end fitting TRBJ2-7 better, the J assignment may be wrong. Germline values: CDR1 SGHNT, CDR2 YYREEE (reference sequence). This CDR3 is 15 amino acids long. DNA for the CDR3: TGTGCCAGCAGCACCTTAGCGGGGGCGGCTTACGAGCAGTACTTC. Translation gives CASSTLAGAAYEQYF.

The rearrangement joins TRBV5-1 to TRBJ2-7, with 10 nucleotides matching TRBD1. The CDR3 covers 14 residues. V gave up 7 bases and J gave up 7 bases; unmatched junction bases: 11. CDR1 and CDR2 (germline): SGHRS, YFSETQ. The CDR3: CASRSWTGGGEQYF. CDR3 nucleotides: TGCGCCAGCCGAAGCTGGACAGGGGGTGGGGAGCAGTACTTC.

The V and J genes are TRBV19 and TRBJ1-2; D may be TRBD1 (5 bases). The CDR3 is 15 residues long. Trimming stripped 6 bases from V and 1 base from J, with 15 bases between. Germline CDR1 is LNHDA and CDR2 is SQIVND (reference sequence). Here the CDR3 reads CASSSPGLNNYGYTF. The DNA of the CDR3 is TGTGCCAGTAGCTCACCGGGACTGAATAACTATGGCTACACCTTC.

The V and J genes are TRBV14 and TRBJ1-2; possible D gene TRBD1, 6 bases. V shed 8 bases and J shed 4 bases, with 11 bases lying between them. This CDR3 is 12 amino acids long. Germline CDR1 and CDR2: SGHDN and FVKESK. The CDR3 DNA reads TGTGCCAGCTCGACAGGCCTCTATGGCTACACCTTC. Translated: CASSTGLYGYTF.

The chain carries TRBV19 and TRBJ2-3; no clear D. V shed 6 bases and J shed 4 bases, with 17 bases lying between them. Germline V gene sequence: CDR1 LNHDA, CDR2 SQIVND (reference sequence). The CDR3 runs to 15 residues. DNA of the CDR3: TGTGCCAGTAGCTCCGCGGTGGTGGAGTCAGATACGCAGTATTTT. It encodes CASSSAVVESDTQYF. The entire variable domain, with the rest obtained from reference TRBV19 and TRBJ2-3, is as follows: DGGITQSPKYLFRKEGQNVTLSCEQNLNHDAMYWYRQDPGQGLRLIYYSQIVNDFQKGDIAEGYSVSREKKESFPLTVTSAQKNPTAFYLCASSSAVVESDTQYFGPGTRLTVL.

In its sample, this clone was seen once. Within the sample, other DNA sequences also encode this same CDR3. This chain connects TRBV19 to TRBJ2-7; 8 bases match TRBD1. This CDR3 has 13 amino acids. Germline V gives CDR1 LNHDA, CDR2 SQIVND (reference sequence). The ends lost 2 bases at V and 4 bases at J; junction bases unmatched: 1. The CDR3 sequence: CASSIQGAYEQYF. DNA of the CDR3: TGTGCCAGTAGTATACAGGGGGCGTACGAGCAGTACTTC. The full variable domain, rest sourced from reference TRBV19 and TRBJ2-7, is DGGITQSPKYLFRKEGQNVTLSCEQNLNHDAMYWYRQDPGQGLRLIYYSQIVNDFQKGDIAEGYSVSREKKESFPLTVTSAQKNPTAFYLCASSIQGAYEQYFGPGTRLTVT.

The sample holds one count of this clone. The J gene is TRBJ1-2, the V gene TRBV7-9, with D uncertain. Germline CDR1 SEHNR, CDR2 FQNEAQ (reference sequence). The CDR3 is made up of 14 amino acids. Trimming shortened V by 6 bases and J by 0 bases, and 11 bases separated the two germline ends. As DNA, the CDR3 is TGTGCCAGCAGTCAGCACGGGGCTAACTATGGCTACACCTTC. Its translation: CASSQHGANYGYTF.

The chain combines TRBV5-4 with TRBJ2-1; TRBD2 matches at 8 bases. V shed 0 bases, J shed 0 bases, and the junction held 8 bases outside the gene matches. The germline CDR1 and CDR2 sequences are SGHNT and YYREEE (reference sequence). This CDR3 comprises 18 residues. The CDR3 DNA sequence: TGTGCCAGCAGCTTGGTTATCGGGACTAGGAGCTCCTACAATGAGCAGTTCTTC. Protein product: CASSLVIGTRSSYNEQFF.

The chain couples TRBV10-3 to TRBJ2-6; 7 nucleotides match TRBD1. CDR1 is ENHRY and CDR2 is SYGVKD in the germline V gene. The CDR3 runs 17 residues. Unmatched junction bases numbered 7, after V lost 5 bases and J lost 0 bases. Here the CDR3 reads CAISSRTGVSGANVLTF. CDR3 nucleotide sequence: TGTGCCATCAGTTCCAGGACAGGCGTCTCTGGGGCCAACGTCCTGACTTTC.

The V gene is TRBV10-3, the J gene TRBJ2-5; D is undetermined. V was clipped by 4 bases and J by 5 bases, with 11 bases between them. The CDR3 totals 13 residues. CDR1 is ENHRY, CDR2 SYGVKD, per germline. The CDR3 spells CAISVGPPETQYF. The DNA for the CDR3 is TGTGCCATCAGTGTTGGGCCGCCGGAGACCCAGTACTTC.

The CDR3 loop is CASSPDGQYNQPQHF. The CDR3 coding sequence is TGCGCCAGCAGCCCAGACGGACAGTACAATCAGCCCCAGCATTTT. V is TRBV5-1 and J is TRBJ1-5; D is perhaps TRBD1 (6 bases). The ends were cut back, 4 bases at V and 3 bases at J, with 14 bases in the middle. Germline V gene data show CDR1 as SGHRS and CDR2 as YFSETQ. The CDR3 is 15 residues long.

The gene calls are TRBV9 and TRBJ2-1, with 10 bases identical to TRBD2. Germline V CDR1 and CDR2: SGDLS, YYNGEE. This CDR3 has 18 residues. Unmatched junction bases numbered 10, after V lost 3 bases and J lost 1 base. In DNA form, the CDR3 reads TGTGCCAGCAGCGCACATACTAGCGGGAAGTCTTCCTACAATGAGCAGTTCTTC. Translated: CASSAHTSGKSSYNEQFF.

The V call is TRBV9, the J call TRBJ2-3, with TRBD2 identical over 10 bases. The CDR3 has 20 residues. Trimming cost V 9 bases and J 7 bases; bases outside gene matches: 29. Per germline, CDR1 SGDLS and CDR2 YYNGEE. The CDR3 loop is CATLPGTSAPMPLPSHTQYF. The CDR3 coding sequence is TGTGCCACCCTTCCCGGGACTAGCGCCCCTATGCCACTTCCGTCGCATACGCAGTATTTT.

The chain combines TRBV30 with TRBJ2-7; D possibly corresponds to TRBD1 (5 bases). CDR1 GTSNPN and CDR2 SVGIG come from the germline V gene (reference sequence). Trimming removed 2 bases from V and 3 bases from J, with 8 bases in between. CDR3 length equals 12 residues. The DNA of the CDR3 is TGTGCCTGGAGTAGGGGTAACTACGAGCAGTACTTC. It is translated as CAWSRGNYEQYF.

The rearrangement links TRBV18 to TRBJ2-2; tentatively, D is TRBD2 (6 bases). V lost 4 bases and J lost 0, with 9 bases in between. Germline CDR1 KGHSH, CDR2 LQKENI. This CDR3 is 15 amino acids long. The DNA for the CDR3 is TGTGCCAGCTCACGGGGCGGGACGAACACCGGGGAGCTGTTTTTT. Translated, it gives CASSRGGTNTGELFF.

CDR3 amino acids: CASSIQGFGDTQYF. The CDR3 nucleotides read TGTGCCAGCAGCATACAGGGATTTGGAGATACGCAGTATTTT. This sequence joins TRBV9 and TRBJ2-3, with a possible D match to TRBD1 (6 bases). The CDR3 loop spans 14 amino acids. Between the trimmed V and J ends, which lost 4 bases and 5 bases, there was a span of 14 bases. Germline CDR1 SGDLS, CDR2 YYNGEE.